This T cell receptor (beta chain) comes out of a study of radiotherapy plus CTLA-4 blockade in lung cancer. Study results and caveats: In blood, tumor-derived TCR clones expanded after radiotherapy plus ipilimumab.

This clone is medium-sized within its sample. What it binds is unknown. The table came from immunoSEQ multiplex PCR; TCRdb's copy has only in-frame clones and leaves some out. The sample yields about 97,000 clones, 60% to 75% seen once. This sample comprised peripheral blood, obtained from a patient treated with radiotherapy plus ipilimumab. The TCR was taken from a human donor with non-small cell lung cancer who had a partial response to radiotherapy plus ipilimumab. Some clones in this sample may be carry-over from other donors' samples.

The CDR3 nucleotides read TGTGCCAGCAGCCGAGAGGATTTTGTCGAGTATTTT. It translates to CASSREDFVEYF. This rearrangement joins TRBV7-9 to TRBJ2-3; no definite D call. Trimming left V 5 bases short and J 13 bases short, with 16 bases between. Germline V gives CDR1 SEHNR, CDR2 FQNEAQ (reference sequence). The CDR3 contains 12 residues.